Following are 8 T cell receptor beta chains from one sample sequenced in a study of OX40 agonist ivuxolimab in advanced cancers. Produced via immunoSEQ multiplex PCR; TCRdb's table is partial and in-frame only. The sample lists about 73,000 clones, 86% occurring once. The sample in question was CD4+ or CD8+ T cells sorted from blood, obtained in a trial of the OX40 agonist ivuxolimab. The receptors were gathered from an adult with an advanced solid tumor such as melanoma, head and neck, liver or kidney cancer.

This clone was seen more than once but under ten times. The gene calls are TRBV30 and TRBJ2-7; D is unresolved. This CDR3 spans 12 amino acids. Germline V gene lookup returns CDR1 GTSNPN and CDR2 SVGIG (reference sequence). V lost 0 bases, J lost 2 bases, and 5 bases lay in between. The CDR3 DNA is TGTGCCTGGAGTGTGAAGACCTACGAGCAGTACTTC. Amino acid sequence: CAWSVKTYEQYF.

As DNA, the CDR3 is TGTGCCAGCAGCCAAATTAGGGGGGATGGCTACACCTTC. It translates to CASSQIRGDGYTF. The rearrangement links TRBV6-6 to TRBJ1-2; D might be TRBD1 (6 bases). V lost 6 bases and J 6 bases, leaving 14 bases between the germline ends. CDR1 is MNHNY and CDR2 is SVGAGI in the germline V gene (reference sequence). This CDR3 has 13 amino acids.

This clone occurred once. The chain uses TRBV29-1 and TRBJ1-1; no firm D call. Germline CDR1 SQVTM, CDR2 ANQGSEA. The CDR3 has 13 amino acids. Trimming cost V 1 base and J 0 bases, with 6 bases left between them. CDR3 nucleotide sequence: TGCAGCGTTGAAGTACAGCTGAACACTGAAGCTTTCTTT. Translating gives CSVEVQLNTEAFF.

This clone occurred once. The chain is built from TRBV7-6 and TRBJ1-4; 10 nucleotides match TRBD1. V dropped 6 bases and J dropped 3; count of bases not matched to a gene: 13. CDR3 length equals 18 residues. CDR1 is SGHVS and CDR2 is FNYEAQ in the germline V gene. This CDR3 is CASRLTGTGVGANEKLFF. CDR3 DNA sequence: TGTGCCAGCAGATTAACCGGGACAGGGGTCGGGGCTAATGAAAAACTGTTTTTT.

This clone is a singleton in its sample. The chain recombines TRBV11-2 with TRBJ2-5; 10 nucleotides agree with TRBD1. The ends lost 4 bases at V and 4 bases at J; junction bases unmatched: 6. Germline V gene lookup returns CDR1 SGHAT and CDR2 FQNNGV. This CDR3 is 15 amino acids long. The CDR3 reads CASSSDRGRVETQYF. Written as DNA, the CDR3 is TGTGCCAGCAGCTCTGACAGGGGGCGCGTAGAGACCCAGTACTTC.

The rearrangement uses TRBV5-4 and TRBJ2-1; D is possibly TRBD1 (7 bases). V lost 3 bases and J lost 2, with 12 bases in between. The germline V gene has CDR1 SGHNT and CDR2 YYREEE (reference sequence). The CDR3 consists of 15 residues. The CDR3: CASSSGGSPYNEQFF. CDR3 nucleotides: TGTGCCAGCAGCTCAGGGGGGTCCCCCTACAATGAGCAGTTCTTC.

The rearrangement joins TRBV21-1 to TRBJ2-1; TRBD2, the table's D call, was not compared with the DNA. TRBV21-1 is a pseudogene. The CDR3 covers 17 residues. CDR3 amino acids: CASAGTSGKFSYNEQFF. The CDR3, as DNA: TGTGCCAGCGCCGGGACTAGCGGGAAGTTTTCCTACAATGAGCAGTTCTTC.

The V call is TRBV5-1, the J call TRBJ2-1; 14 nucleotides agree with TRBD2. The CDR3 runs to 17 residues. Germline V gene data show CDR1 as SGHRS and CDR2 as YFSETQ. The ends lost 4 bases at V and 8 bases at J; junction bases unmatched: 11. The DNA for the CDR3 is TGCGCCAGCAGCATGACTAGCGGGGGGGCCTACCCCCATGAGCAGTTCTTC. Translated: CASSMTSGGAYPHEQFF.